Below, 22 T cell receptor beta chains from the same sample are listed, as sequenced in a study of cytomegalovirus exposure and HLA in healthy donors. Vbeta (60) and Jbeta (13) primers were used in the PCR. Using immunoSEQ multiplex PCR, the repertoire was profiled, and TCRdb retains in-frame clones only, with some absent. This table has fewer than 95,000 clones, around 80% appearing once. Input material: PBMCs. The receptors shown here come from a man younger than 35 in good health and CMV-seronegative.

This clone appeared once. The CDR3 sequence: CASTLRGGYTF. In DNA form, the CDR3 reads TGTGCCAGCACCCTCAGGGGCGGCTACACCTTC. V gene TRBV7-9 combines with J gene TRBJ1-2, with TRBD1 as a possible D gene (6 bases). Trimming shortened V by 7 bases and J by 8 bases, and 11 bases separated the two germline ends. The CDR3 is 11 residues long. Germline loops: CDR1 SEHNR, CDR2 FQNEAQ (reference sequence). The full variable domain, its missing parts supplied by reference TRBV7-9 and TRBJ1-2, is DTGVSQNPRHKITKRGQNVTFRCDPISEHNRLYWYRQTLGQGPEFLTYFQNEAQLEKSRLLSDRFSAERPKGSFSTLEIQRTEQGDSAMYLCASTLRGGYTFGSGTRLTVV.

The genes are TRBV5-1 and TRBJ2-3; 8 bases fit TRBD1. V lost 4 bases to trimming and J lost 6 bases; unmatched junction nucleotides: 7. From germline, CDR1 is SGHRS and CDR2 YFSETQ. The CDR3 spans 14 residues. The CDR3: CASSNGQGGDTQYF. As DNA, the CDR3 is TGCGCCAGCAGCAACGGACAGGGTGGGGATACGCAGTATTTT. Using reference TRBV5-1 and TRBJ2-3 for the parts outside the CDR3, the full variable domain is KAGVTQTPRYLIKTRGQQVTLSCSPISGHRSVSWYQQTPGQGLQFLFEYFSETQRNKGNFPGRFSGRQFSNSRSEMNVSTLELGDSALYLCASSNGQGGDTQYFGPGTRLTVL.

This clone was found a few times. The rearrangement uses TRBV9 and TRBJ1-2; D is uncertain. CDR1 is SGDLS, CDR2 YYNGEE, per germline. This CDR3 comprises 12 residues. V shed 5 bases and J shed 7 bases, with 12 bases lying between them. Here the CDR3 reads CASRAEVGGYTF. CDR3 in DNA: TGTGCCAGCAGGGCTGAGGTGGGTGGCTACACCTTC.

The chain employs TRBV5-1 and TRBJ1-2; 8 nucleotides match TRBD1. Trimming removed 2 bases from V and 0 bases from J; junction bases left unmatched: 3. Germline CDR1 SGHRS, CDR2 YFSETQ. This CDR3 is built from 15 residues. The CDR3 loop reads CASSLDRGANYGYTF. The DNA for the CDR3 is TGCGCCAGCAGCTTAGACAGGGGAGCTAACTATGGCTACACCTTC.

The chain employs TRBV19 and TRBJ2-2, with 9 bases identical to TRBD1. The germline gives CDR1 LNHDA, CDR2 SQIVND (reference sequence). The CDR3 covers 15 residues. V lost 5 bases, J lost 5 bases, and 6 bases stayed unmatched. Written as DNA, the CDR3 is TGTGCCAGTAGTGACCGGGACAGGGTGACCGGGGAGCTGTTTTTT. Protein: CASSDRDRVTGELFF.

The rearrangement joins TRBV7-8 to TRBJ2-2; D unclear. The CDR3 length is 16 residues. Germline lookup yields CDR1 SGHVS and CDR2 FQNEAQ. Trimming took off 5 bases at V and 2 bases at J, with 15 bases between the two ends. For the CDR3, the DNA is TGTGCCAGCAGCCCACTCCCCCCTGAAAACACCGGGGAGCTGTTTTTT. This translates into CASSPLPPENTGELFF.

This clone has more than one count but fewer than ten. The rearrangement uses TRBV10-2 and TRBJ2-5; TRBD1 agrees at 8 bases. Germline CDR1 and CDR2: WSHSY and SAAADI. With V trimmed by 10 bases and J by 11 bases, 18 bases remained unmatched. The CDR3 totals 14 residues. CDR3 sequence (DNA): TGCGCCACCAAATTAGGACAGGGAAGGGGGGAGCAGTACTTC. Translating it yields CATKLGQGRGEQYF.

The gene calls are TRBV6-5 and TRBJ2-1, with D perhaps TRBD2 (5 bases). The V gene lost 0 bases and the J gene lost 5 bases, with 5 bases spanning the gap. The CDR3 is 13 residues long. Germline lookup yields CDR1 MNHEY and CDR2 SVGAGI. The CDR3 here is CASSYSRDNEQFF. The CDR3 DNA is TGTGCCAGCAGTTACTCGAGGGACAATGAGCAGTTCTTC.

This clone has only a few counts. The rearrangement uses TRBV5-4 and TRBJ1-3, with TRBD1 matching 7 bases. Germline V CDR1 and CDR2: SGHNT, YYREEE (reference sequence). V lost 4 bases and J lost 0; bases outside the gene matches: 4. The CDR3 sequence is 15 residues long. CDR3 sequence: CASSTWDSSGNTIYF. Here the CDR3 DNA reads TGTGCCAGCAGCACCTGGGACAGCTCTGGAAACACCATATATTTT.

The V call is TRBV5-1, the J call TRBJ1-2, with 7 bases matching TRBD1. Germline loops: CDR1 SGHRS, CDR2 YFSETQ. The length of the CDR3 is 13 residues. V trimming: 2 bases; J trimming: 3 bases; junction bases outside the gene matches: 1. This CDR3 reads CASSFGTDYGYTF. CDR3 nucleotide sequence: TGCGCCAGCAGCTTCGGGACAGACTATGGCTACACCTTC.

V and J are TRBV5-1 and TRBJ2-3; a weak D match, TRBD1 (6 bases). The V gene lost 0 bases and the J gene lost 5 bases, with 10 bases spanning the gap. CDR1 is SGHRS and CDR2 is YFSETQ in the germline V gene. The CDR3 runs 14 residues. Here the CDR3 reads CASSLDRVRDTQYF. DNA of the CDR3: TGCGCCAGCAGCTTGGACAGGGTAAGAGATACGCAGTATTTT.

V and J are TRBV6-5 and TRBJ2-7, with unresolved D. V was trimmed by 6 bases and J by 1 base, leaving 7 bases between them. The CDR3 runs to 12 residues. Germline CDR1 MNHEY, CDR2 SVGAGI. CDR3 residues: CASRKTSYEQYF. The CDR3 DNA sequence: TGTGCCAGCAGGAAAACTTCCTACGAGCAGTACTTC.

V is TRBV2 and J is TRBJ1-2, with a possible D match to TRBD1 (6 bases). The CDR3 spans 14 residues. Germline V gene sequence: CDR1 SNHLY, CDR2 FYNNEI. Trimming removed 5 bases at V and 4 bases at J, with 14 bases between. The CDR3 is CASSFSDSFYGYTF. The DNA of the CDR3 is TGTGCCAGCAGTTTTTCGGACAGCTTCTATGGCTACACCTTC.

This clone was seen more than once but under ten times. The chain couples TRBV18 to TRBJ1-1; 8 bases match TRBD1. The CDR3 is 16 amino acids. The J segment lost 0 bases and the V segment lost 6 bases, leaving 9 bases of the junction unmatched. Germline lookup yields CDR1 KGHSH and CDR2 LQKENI. The CDR3, as DNA: TGTGCCAGCTCTCCCGGACAGGGAGCTATGAACACTGAAGCTTTCTTT. It translates to CASSPGQGAMNTEAFF.

This clone was detected once. V and J are TRBV4-1 and TRBJ1-5; possibly TRBD1 for D (5 bases). There are 15 residues in the CDR3. V gave up 2 bases and J gave up 7 bases, with 15 bases separating them. Per germline, CDR1 MGHRA and CDR2 YSYEKL. CDR3 residues: CASSQFPGRAQPQHF. DNA for the CDR3: TGCGCCAGCAGCCAATTTCCGGGCAGGGCCCAGCCCCAGCATTTT.

This chain links TRBV9 with TRBJ1-3; 10 bases match TRBD1. The CDR3 spans 22 residues. Germline CDR1 reads SGDLS; CDR2 reads YYNGEE. V was pared by 4 bases and J by 1 base, with 23 bases of the junction left unmatched. In nucleotides, the CDR3 is TGTGCCAGCAGCCCTACCCGACTCGTAACCCGGGACAGGGGAAGGTCTGGAAACACCATATATTTT. This translates into CASSPTRLVTRDRGRSGNTIYF.

This rearrangement joins TRBV10-1 to TRBJ2-5; D possibly corresponds to TRBD1 (7 bases). Germline CDR1 WNHNN, CDR2 SYGVQD (reference sequence). The CDR3 is made up of 13 amino acids. Trimming cost V 8 bases and J 3 bases, with 13 bases left between them. Here the CDR3 reads CASGGTAKETQYF. The CDR3 region has the DNA TGCGCCAGCGGCGGGACAGCCAAAGAGACCCAGTACTTC.

The chain uses TRBV5-1 and TRBJ1-2, with TRBD1 as a possible D gene (6 bases). Trimming took off 5 bases at V and 8 bases at J, with 13 bases between the two ends. The V gene's germline CDR1 is SGHRS and CDR2 YFSETQ. There are 12 residues in the CDR3. In DNA form, the CDR3 reads TGCGCCAGCAGGCAGGACAGCTTCGGCTACACCTTC. Its protein is CASRQDSFGYTF.

V gene TRBV19 combines with J gene TRBJ1-4, with 8 bases identical to TRBD1. CDR1 LNHDA and CDR2 SQIVND come from the germline V gene (reference sequence). The CDR3 contains 15 residues. The V and J ends lost 8 bases and 8 bases, in that order; junction bases with no gene match: 13. The CDR3 DNA reads as TGTGCCAGTTCCACTCAGGGGGCGCTTGGGGAAAAACTGTTTTTT. This codes for CASSTQGALGEKLFF.

There are a few counts of this clone. One junction end disagrees with the germline gene, perhaps due to a read error. The chain carries TRBV12-5 and TRBJ2-5; D is ambiguous. CDR1 and CDR2 (germline): LGHNT, FRNRAP. This CDR3 contains 14 residues. CDR3 nucleotide sequence: TGTGCTAGTGGTTCCGGATTCGGCCAAGAGGCCCAGTACTTC. Protein: CASGSGFGQEAQYF.

The chain couples TRBV5-1 to TRBJ2-5; 10 bases fit TRBD2. This CDR3 is built from 16 residues. Unmatched junction bases numbered 9, after V lost 4 bases and J lost 3 bases. Germline-derived CDR1 and CDR2 are SGHRS and YFSETQ. CDR3 nucleotides: TGCGCCAGCAGCCTTGGGTTAGCGGGGGGAGAAGAGACCCAGTACTTC. Translated, it gives CASSLGLAGGEETQYF.

The chain links TRBV5-5 to TRBJ1-1; TRBD1 aligns across 7 bases. CDR1 is SGHKS and CDR2 is YYEKEE in the germline V gene (reference sequence). The J segment lost 5 bases and the V segment lost 4 bases, leaving 11 bases of the junction unmatched. This CDR3 is built from 15 residues. The CDR3: CASSVTGVGLTEAFF. CDR3 nucleotide sequence: TGTGCCAGCAGCGTAACAGGGGTTGGTCTTACTGAAGCTTTCTTT.